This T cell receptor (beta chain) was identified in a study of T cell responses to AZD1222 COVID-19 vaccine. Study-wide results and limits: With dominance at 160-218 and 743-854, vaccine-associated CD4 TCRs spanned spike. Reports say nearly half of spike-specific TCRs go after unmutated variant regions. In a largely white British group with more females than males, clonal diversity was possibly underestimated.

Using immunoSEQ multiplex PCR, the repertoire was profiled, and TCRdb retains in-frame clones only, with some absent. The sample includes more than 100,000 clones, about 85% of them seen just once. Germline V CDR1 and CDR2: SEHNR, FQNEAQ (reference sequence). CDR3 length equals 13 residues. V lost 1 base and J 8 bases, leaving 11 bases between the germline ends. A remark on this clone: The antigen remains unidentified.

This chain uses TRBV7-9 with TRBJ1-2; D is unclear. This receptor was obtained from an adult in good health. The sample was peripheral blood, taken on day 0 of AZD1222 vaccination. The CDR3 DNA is TGTGCCAGCAGCTTAGGATCTCAGTCCGGCTACACCTTC. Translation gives CASSLGSQSGYTF.